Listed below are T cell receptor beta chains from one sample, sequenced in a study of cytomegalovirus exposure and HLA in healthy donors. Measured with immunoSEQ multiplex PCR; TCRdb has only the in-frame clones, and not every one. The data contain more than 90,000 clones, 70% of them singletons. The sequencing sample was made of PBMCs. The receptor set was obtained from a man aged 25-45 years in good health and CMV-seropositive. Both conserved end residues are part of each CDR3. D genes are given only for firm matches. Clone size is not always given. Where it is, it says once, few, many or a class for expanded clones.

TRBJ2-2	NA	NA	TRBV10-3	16	TGTGCCATCAGCGAGGGACGCACAGGGATCACCGGGGAGCTGTTTTTT	CAISEGRTGITGELFF
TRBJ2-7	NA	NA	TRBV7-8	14	TGTGCCAGCAGCTTAAGCCAGGTTTCCTACGAGCAGTACTTC	CASSLSQVSYEQYF
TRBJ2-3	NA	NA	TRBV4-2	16	TGTGCCAGCAGCCAGGGAATAGCGGCCCACACAGATACGCAGTATTTT	CASSQGIAAHTDTQYF
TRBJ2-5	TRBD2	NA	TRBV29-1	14	TGCAGCGTTGAAAATGGACTAGCGGGAGAGACCCAGTACTTC	CSVENGLAGETQYF
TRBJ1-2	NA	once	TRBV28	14	TGTGCCAGCAGTTTAGGCAGGCGGGGGAATGGCTACACCTTC	CASSLGRRGNGYTF
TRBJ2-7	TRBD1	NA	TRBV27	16	TGTGCCAGCAGTTTAATAGGGACAGGGATTTCCTACGAGCAGTACTTC	CASSLIGTGISYEQYF
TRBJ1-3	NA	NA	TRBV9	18	TGTGCCAGCAGCGGAGGGAAGGTTCCGGGTTTTTCTGGAAACACCATATATTTT	CASSGGKVPGFSGNTIYF
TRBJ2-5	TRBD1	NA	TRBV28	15	TGTGCCAGCACCCCCGGGCAATCAGGGGGTGAGACCCAGTACTTC	CASTPGQSGGETQYF
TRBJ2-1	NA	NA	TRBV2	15	TGTGCCAGCAGTGTACGTGGGCTGGTCAACAATGAGCAGTTCTTC	CASSVRGLVNNEQFF
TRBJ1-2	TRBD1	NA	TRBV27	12	TGTGCCAGCAGTACAGGGGTAGATGGCTACACCTTC	CASSTGVDGYTF